The following is a T cell receptor beta chain sequence with its context. What it recognizes is unknown. The record originates from a study of blood T cells in healthy people across ages. The sample providers were healthy Caucasian people from Russia, aged roughly 6 to 100. The V and J ends lost 0 bases and 11 bases respectively, with 20 bases between them. The CDR3 is 16 residues long. The germline gives CDR1 LGHNA, CDR2 YSLEER. Together with a sample-barcoded 5' primer, a J-beta primer mix was included in a second PCR lasting about 7 to 11 cycles. Every cDNA was tagged by a template-switch adaptor with 12 random nucleotides. TCRdb analysed the 5' RACE reads with MiXCR anew, one entry per CDR3 protein. In the table there are fewer than 2,000,000 distinct CDR3 sequences, about 39% of which are singletons. Study findings and constraints: With naive T cell percentage, TCR beta diversity showed a strong correlation.

The specimen sequenced was blood. The gene calls are TRBV4-3 and TRBJ1-5; D is unclear. The receptor's source is a human donor in good health. This CDR3 reads CASSQEIYNSGETQHF. CDR3 coding DNA: TGCGCCAGCAGCCAAGAGATCTATAATTCCGGAGAGACCCAGCATTTT.